This T cell receptor beta chain was captured in a study of HIV-infected patients and healthy controls. Study-wide findings and caveats: Untreated HIV+ repertoires had roughly threefold fewer distinct CDR3s and lower Shannon diversity than healthy controls. MAIT alpha-chain CDR3s were frequent in healthy controls, depleted in HIV+.

cDNA was made from about 500 ng RNA using alpha and beta constant primers. Separate chain-specific third strand synthesis with multiplexing indices produced the alpha and beta libraries. Each CDR3 protein is one row after TCRdb ran MiXCR on the 5' RACE reads. The sample yields about 6,000 distinct CDR3 sequences, 9.5% to 13% seen once. Whole blood was used without fractionation, so all unsorted peripheral T cells were included. As regards this clonotype: The antigen remains unidentified.

The CDR3 runs 15 residues. The germline gives CDR1 KGHSH, CDR2 LQKENI. V lost 2 bases, J lost 0 bases, and 8 bases lay in between. The specimen was blood, collected before antiretroviral therapy. The chain is built from TRBV18 and TRBJ1-5; D gene uncertain. The clonotype originates from an adult with HIV infection. The CDR3 is CASSPIPNSNQPQHF. In DNA, the CDR3 is TGTGCCAGCTCACCAATCCCGAATAGCAATCAGCCCCAGCATTTT.